This entry features one TCR beta chain sequence. Its antigen remains unknown. Germline V gene data show CDR1 as MNHEY and CDR2 as SMNVEV (reference sequence). The CDR3 sequence is 13 residues long. V lost 4 bases and J lost 0, with 6 bases in between. The record originates from a study of cytomegalovirus exposure and HLA in healthy donors. Study-wide results and limits: The authors later found HLA-associated TCR beta chains more clonally expanded than equally common others. While the bulk of TCR sequences proved rare, some public TCRs turned up in many donors.

Primers for the PCR totalled 60 Vbeta and 13 Jbeta. Clones were sequenced by immunoSEQ multiplex PCR, and TCRdb holds only the in-frame ones, with some missing. The sample includes about 110,000 clones. This TCR derives from a man aged 25 to 40 in good health and CMV-seronegative. Sequenced material: PBMCs. V usage is TRBV27 and J usage is TRBJ1-2; no reliable D call. CDR3 residues: CASSWTANYGYTF. In DNA, the CDR3 is TGTGCCAGCAGTTGGACTGCTAACTATGGCTACACCTTC.